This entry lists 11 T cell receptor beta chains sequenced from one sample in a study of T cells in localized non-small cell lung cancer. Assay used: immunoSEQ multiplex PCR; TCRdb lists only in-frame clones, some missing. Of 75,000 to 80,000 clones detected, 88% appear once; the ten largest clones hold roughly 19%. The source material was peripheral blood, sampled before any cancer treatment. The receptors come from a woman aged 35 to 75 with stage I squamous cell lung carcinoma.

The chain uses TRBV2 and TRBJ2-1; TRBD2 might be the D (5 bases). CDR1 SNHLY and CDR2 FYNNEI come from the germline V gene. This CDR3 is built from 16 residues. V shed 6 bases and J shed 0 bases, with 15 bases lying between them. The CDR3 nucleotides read TGTGCCAGCAGCCCTTGGACTCGGAGCTCCTACAATGAGCAGTTCTTC. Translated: CASSPWTRSSYNEQFF.

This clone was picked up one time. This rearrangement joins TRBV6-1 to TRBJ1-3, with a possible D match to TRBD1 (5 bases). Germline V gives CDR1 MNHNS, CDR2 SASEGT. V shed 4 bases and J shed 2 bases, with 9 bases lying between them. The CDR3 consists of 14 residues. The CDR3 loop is CASSVQGPGNTIYF. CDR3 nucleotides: TGTGCCAGCAGTGTTCAGGGACCTGGAAACACCATATATTTT.

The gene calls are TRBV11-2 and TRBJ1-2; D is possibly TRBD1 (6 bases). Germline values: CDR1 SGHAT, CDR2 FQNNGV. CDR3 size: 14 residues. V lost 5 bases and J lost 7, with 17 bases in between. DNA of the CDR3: TGTGCCAGCAGCCAACCGTCAGGGGCTGGTGGCTACACCTTC. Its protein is CASSQPSGAGGYTF.

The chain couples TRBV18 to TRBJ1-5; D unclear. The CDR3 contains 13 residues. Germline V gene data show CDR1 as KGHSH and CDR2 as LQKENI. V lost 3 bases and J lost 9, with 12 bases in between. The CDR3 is CASSPTRERPQHF. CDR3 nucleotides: TGTGCCAGCTCACCGACTCGGGAGAGGCCCCAGCATTTT.

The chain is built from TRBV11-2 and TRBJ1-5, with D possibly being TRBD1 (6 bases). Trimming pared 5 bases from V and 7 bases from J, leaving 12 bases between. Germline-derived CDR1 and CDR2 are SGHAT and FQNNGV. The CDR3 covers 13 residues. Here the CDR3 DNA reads TGTGCCAGCAGCGAAGGGGGGCGGCAGCCCCAGCATTTT. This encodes CASSEGGRQPQHF.

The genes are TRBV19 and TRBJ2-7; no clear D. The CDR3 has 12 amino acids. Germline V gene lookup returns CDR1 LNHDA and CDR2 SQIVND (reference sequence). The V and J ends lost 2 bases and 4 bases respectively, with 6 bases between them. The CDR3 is CASSISGYEQYF. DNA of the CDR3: TGTGCCAGTAGTATATCCGGTTACGAGCAGTACTTC.

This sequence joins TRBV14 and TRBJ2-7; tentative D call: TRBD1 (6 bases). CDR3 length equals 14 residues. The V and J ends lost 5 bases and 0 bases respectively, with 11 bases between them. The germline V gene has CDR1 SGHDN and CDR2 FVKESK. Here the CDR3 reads CASSEGDNSYEQYF. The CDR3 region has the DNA TGTGCCAGCAGCGAAGGGGACAACTCCTACGAGCAGTACTTC.

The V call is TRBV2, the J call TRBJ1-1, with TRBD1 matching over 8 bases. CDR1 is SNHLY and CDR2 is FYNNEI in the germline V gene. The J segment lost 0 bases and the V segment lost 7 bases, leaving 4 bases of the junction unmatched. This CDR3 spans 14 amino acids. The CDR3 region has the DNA TGTGCCAGCAATGGACAGGGCTTGAACACTGAAGCTTTCTTT. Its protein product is CASNGQGLNTEAFF. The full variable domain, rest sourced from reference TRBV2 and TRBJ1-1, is EPEVTQTPSHQVTQMGQEVILRCVPISNHLYFYWYRQILGQKVEFLVSFYNNEISEKSEIFDDQFSVERPDGSNFTLKIRSTKLEDSAMYFCASNGQGLNTEAFFGQGTRLTVV.

CDR3 DNA sequence: TGTGCCAGCTCACCCGAACGAAACACTGAAGCTTTCTTT. Its translation: CASSPERNTEAFF. This rearrangement joins TRBV18 to TRBJ1-1; no reliable D call. V lost 3 bases and J lost 2, with 7 bases in between. This CDR3 comprises 13 residues. Per the germline V gene, CDR1 is KGHSH and CDR2 is LQKENI. Full variable domain (missing parts from reference TRBV18 and TRBJ1-1): NAGVMQNPRHLVRRRGQEARLRCSPMKGHSHVYWYRQLPEEGLKFMVYLQKENIIDESGMPKERFSAEFPKEGPSILRIQQVVRGDSAAYFCASSPERNTEAFFGQGTRLTVV.

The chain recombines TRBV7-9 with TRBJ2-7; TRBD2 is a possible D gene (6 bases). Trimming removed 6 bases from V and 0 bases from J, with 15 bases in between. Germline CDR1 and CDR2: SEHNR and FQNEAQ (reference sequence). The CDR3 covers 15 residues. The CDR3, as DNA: TGTGCCAGCAGACCGCTTGCGGGAAGCTCCTACGAGCAGTACTTC. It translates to CASRPLAGSSYEQYF.

The CDR3 DNA reads TGTGCCAGCAGTGACAGGGGGTTGGATGGCTACACCTTC. The encoded protein is CASSDRGLDGYTF. This chain links TRBV6-6 with TRBJ1-2, with TRBD1 identical over 9 bases. Looked up from germline, CDR1 is MNHNY and CDR2 is SVGAGI (reference sequence). The ends lost 5 bases at V and 6 bases at J; junction bases unmatched: 4. The CDR3 extends over 13 amino acids.